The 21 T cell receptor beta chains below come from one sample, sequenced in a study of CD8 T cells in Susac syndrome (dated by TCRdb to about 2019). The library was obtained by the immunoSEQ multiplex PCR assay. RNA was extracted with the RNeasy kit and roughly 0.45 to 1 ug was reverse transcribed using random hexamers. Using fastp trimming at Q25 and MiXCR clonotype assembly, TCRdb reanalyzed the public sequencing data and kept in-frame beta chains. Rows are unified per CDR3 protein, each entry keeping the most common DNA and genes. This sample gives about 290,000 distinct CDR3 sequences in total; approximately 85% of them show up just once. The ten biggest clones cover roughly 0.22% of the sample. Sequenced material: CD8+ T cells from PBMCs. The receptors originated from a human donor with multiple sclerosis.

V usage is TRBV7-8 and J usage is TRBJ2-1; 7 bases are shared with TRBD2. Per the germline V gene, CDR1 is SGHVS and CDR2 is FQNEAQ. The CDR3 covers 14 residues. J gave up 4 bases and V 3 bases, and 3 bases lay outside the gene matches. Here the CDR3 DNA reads TGTGCCAGCAGCTTCGCGGGAGTTTACAATGAGCAGTTCTTC. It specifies CASSFAGVYNEQFF.

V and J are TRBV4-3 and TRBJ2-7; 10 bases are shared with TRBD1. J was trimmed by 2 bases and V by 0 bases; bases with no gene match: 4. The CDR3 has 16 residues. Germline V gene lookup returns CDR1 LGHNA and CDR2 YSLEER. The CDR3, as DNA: TGCGCCAGCAGCCAAGAGGCGGACAGGGGGACCTACGAGCAGTACTTC. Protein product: CASSQEADRGTYEQYF.

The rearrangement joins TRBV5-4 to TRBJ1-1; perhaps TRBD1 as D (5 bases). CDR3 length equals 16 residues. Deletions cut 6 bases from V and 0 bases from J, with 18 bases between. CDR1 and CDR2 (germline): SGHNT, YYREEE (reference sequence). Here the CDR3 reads CASTIIGGGMNTEAFF. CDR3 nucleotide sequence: TGTGCCAGCACCATCATAGGTGGGGGGATGAACACTGAAGCTTTCTTT.

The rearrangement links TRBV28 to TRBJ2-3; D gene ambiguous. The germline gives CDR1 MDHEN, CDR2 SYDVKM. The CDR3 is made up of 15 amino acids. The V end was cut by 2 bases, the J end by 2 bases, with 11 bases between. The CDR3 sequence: CASSLSPRPTDTQYF. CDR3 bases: TGTGCCAGCAGTTTAAGCCCCCGCCCCACAGATACGCAGTATTTT.

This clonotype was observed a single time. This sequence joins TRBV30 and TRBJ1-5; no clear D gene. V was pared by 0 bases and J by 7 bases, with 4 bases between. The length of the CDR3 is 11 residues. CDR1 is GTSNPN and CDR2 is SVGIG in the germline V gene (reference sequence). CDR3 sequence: CAWSVGQPQHF. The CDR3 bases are TGTGCCTGGAGTGTAGGCCAGCCCCAGCATTTT.

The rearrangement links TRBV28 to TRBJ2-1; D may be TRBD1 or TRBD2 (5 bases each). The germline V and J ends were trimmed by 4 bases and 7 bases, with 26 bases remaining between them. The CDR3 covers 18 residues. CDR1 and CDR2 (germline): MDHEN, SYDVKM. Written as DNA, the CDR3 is TGTGCCAGCAGTTACTGTTCTTTGAATCGGGGCCCGGGAAATGAGCAGTTCTTC. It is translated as CASSYCSLNRGPGNEQFF.

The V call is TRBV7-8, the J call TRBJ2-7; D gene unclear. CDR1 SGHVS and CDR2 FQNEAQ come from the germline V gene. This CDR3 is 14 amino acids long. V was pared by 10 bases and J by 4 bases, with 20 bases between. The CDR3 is CATSQALLGYEQYF. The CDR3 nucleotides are TGTGCCACCTCCCAGGCTCTTCTCGGTTACGAGCAGTACTTC. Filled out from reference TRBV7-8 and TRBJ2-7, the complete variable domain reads GAGVSQSPRYKVAKRGQDVALRCDPISGHVSLFWYQQALGQGPEFLTYFQNEAQLDKSGLPSDRFFAERPEGSVSTLKIQRTQQEDSAVYLCATSQALLGYEQYFGPGTRLTVT.

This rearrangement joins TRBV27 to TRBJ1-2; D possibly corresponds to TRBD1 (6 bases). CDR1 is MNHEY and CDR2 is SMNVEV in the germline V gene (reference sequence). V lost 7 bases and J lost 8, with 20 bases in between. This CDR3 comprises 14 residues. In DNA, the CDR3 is TGTGCCAGCACCCTTGCGGGGGGCTTTGAGGGCTACACCTTC. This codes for CASTLAGGFEGYTF.

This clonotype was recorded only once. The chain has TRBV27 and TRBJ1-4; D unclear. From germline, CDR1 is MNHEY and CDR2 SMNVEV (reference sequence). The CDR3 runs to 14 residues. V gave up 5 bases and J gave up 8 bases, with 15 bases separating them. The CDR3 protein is CASSRNMEREKLFF. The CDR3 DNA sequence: TGTGCCAGCAGTCGAAATATGGAACGGGAAAAACTGTTTTTT.

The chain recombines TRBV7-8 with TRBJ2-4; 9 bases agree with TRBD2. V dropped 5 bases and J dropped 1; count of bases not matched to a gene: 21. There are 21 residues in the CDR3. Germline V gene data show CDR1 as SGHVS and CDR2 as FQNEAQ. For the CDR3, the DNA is TGTGCCAGCAGCGCGACCCCCCTGGGGCGGGAGGGCAACGAGGCCAAAAACATTCAGTACTTC. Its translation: CASSATPLGREGNEAKNIQYF.

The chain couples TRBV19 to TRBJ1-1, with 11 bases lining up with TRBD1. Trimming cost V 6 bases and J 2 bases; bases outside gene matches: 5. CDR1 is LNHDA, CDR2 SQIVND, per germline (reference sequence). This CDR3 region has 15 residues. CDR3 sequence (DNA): TGTGCCAGTAGGCCCGGACAGGGGGCAAACACTGAAGCTTTCTTT. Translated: CASRPGQGANTEAFF. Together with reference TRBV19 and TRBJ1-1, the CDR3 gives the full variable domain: DGGITQSPKYLFRKEGQNVTLSCEQNLNHDAMYWYRQDPGQGLRLIYYSQIVNDFQKGDIAEGYSVSREKKESFPLTVTSAQKNPTAFYLCASRPGQGANTEAFFGQGTRLTVV.

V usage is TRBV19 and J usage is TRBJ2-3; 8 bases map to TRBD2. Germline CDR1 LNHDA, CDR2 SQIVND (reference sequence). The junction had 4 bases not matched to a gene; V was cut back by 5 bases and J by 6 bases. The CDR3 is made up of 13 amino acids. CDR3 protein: CASSARLADTQYF. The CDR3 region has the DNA TGTGCCAGTAGTGCCAGACTAGCGGATACGCAGTATTTT.

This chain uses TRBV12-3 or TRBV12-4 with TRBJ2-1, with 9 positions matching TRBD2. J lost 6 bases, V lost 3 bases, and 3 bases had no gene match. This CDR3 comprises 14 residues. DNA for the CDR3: TGTGCCAGCAGTTTTGCGGGAGGGGTCAATGAGCAGTTCTTC. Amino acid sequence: CASSFAGGVNEQFF.

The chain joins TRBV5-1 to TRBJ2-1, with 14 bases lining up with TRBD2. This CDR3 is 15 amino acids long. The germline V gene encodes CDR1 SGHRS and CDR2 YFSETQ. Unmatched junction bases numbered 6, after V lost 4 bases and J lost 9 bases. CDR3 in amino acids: CASSVGLAGVIEQFF. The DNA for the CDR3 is TGCGCCAGCAGCGTGGGACTAGCGGGAGTTATTGAGCAGTTCTTC.

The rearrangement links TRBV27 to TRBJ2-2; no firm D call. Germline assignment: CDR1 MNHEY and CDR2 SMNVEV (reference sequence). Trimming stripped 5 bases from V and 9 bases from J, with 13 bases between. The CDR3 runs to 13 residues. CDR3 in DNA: TGTGCCAGCAGTACATACTTGAACCGGGAGCTGTTTTTT. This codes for CASSTYLNRELFF.

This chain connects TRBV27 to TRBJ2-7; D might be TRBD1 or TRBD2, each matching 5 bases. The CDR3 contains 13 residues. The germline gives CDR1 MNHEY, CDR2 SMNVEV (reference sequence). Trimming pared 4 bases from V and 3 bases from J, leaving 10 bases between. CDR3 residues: CASSYGAGYEQYF. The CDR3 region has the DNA TGTGCCAGCAGTTACGGGGCCGGCTACGAGCAGTACTTC.

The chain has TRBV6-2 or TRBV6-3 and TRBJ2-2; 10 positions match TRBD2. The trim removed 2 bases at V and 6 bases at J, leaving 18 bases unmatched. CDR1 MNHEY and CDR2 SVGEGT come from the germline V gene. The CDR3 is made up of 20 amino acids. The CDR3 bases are TGTGCCAGCAGTTACAGGCTAGCGGGAGAACCATCTAGAAACCCCGGGGAGCTGTTTTTT. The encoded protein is CASSYRLAGEPSRNPGELFF.

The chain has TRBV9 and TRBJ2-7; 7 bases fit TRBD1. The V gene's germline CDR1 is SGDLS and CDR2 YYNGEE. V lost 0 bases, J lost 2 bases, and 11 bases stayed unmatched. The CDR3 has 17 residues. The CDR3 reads CASSVEGTVRGPYEQYF. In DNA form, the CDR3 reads TGTGCCAGCAGCGTAGAGGGGACAGTCAGGGGTCCCTACGAGCAGTACTTC. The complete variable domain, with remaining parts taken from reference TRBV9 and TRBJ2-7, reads DSGVTQTPKHLITATGQRVTLRCSPRSGDLSVYWYQQSLDQGLQFLIQYYNGEERAKGNILERFSAQQFPDLHSELNLSSLELGDSALYFCASSVEGTVRGPYEQYFGPGTRLTVT.

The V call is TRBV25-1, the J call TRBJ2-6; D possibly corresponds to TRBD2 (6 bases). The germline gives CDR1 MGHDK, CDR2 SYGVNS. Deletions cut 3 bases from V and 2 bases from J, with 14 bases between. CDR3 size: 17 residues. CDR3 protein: CASSEGGRLPGANVLTF. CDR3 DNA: TGTGCCAGCAGTGAGGGGGGACGCTTACCTGGGGCCAACGTCCTGACTTTC.

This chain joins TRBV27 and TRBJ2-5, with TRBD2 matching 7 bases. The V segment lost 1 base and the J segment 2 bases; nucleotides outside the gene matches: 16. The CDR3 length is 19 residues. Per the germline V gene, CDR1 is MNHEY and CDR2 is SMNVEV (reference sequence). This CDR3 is CASSLYKVRGVPKQETQYF. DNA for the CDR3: TGTGCCAGCAGTTTATATAAGGTTCGGGGGGTCCCCAAACAAGAGACCCAGTACTTC.

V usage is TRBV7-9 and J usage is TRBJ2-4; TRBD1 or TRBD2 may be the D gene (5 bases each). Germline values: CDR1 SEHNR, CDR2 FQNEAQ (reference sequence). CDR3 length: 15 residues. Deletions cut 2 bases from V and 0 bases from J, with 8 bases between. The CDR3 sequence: CASSLSGGAKNIQYF. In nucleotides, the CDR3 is TGTGCCAGCAGCTTAAGTGGGGGAGCCAAAAACATTCAGTACTTC.